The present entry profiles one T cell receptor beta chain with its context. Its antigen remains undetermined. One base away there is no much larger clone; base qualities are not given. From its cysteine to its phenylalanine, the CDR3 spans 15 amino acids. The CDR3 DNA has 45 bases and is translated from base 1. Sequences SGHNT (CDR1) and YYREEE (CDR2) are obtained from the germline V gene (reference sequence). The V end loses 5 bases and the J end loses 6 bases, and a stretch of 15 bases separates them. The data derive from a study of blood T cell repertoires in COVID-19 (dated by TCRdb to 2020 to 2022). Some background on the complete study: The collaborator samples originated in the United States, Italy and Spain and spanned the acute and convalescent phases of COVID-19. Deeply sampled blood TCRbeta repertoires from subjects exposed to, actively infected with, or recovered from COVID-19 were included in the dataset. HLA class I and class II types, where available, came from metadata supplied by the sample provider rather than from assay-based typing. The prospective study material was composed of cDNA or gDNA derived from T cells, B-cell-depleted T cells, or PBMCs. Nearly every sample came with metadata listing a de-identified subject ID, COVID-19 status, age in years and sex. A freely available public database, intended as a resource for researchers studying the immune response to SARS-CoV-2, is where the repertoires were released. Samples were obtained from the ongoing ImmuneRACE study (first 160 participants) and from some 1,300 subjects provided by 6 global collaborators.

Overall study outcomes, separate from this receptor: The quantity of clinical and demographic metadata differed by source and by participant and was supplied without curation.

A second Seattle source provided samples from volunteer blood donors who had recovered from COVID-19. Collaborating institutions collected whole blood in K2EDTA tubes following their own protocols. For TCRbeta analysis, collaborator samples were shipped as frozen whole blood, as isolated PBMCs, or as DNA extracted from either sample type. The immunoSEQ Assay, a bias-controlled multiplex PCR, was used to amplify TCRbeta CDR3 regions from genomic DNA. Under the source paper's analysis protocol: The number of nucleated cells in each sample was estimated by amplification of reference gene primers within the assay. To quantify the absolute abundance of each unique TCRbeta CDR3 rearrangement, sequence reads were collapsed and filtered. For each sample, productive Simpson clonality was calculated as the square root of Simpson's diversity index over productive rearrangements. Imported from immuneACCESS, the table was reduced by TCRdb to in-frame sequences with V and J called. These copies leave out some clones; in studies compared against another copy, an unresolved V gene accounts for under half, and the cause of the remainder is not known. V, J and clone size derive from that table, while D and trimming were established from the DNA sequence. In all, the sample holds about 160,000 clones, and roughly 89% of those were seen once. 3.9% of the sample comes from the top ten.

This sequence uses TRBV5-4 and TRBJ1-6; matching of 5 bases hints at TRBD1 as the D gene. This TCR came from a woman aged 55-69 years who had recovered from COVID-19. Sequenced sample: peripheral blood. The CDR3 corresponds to CASRLMGRGNSPLHF. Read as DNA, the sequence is TGTGCCAGCAGACTCATGGGGCGAGGTAATTCACCCCTCCACTTT.